This T cell receptor beta chain was observed in a study of T cells in Graves' hyperthyroidism and ophthalmopathy. Amplified regions were TCR beta CDR3 sequences from RNA transcripts. The study used the HTBI primer set for a first-round RT-PCR of the TCR CDR3. TCRdb reanalysed the multiplex PCR reads using MiXCR and keeps one entry per CDR3 protein. Among approximately 510,000 distinct CDR3 sequences, roughly 45% were seen once, and the ten largest hold about two fifths. CDR3 size: 15 residues. Trimming left V 2 bases short and J 0 bases short, with 10 bases between. CDR1 and CDR2 from the germline V gene are MNHNS and SASEGT. This clonotype has at least ten counts.

The clonotype comes from an adult woman with Graves' disease, either hyperthyroidism or ophthalmopathy (not recorded which). This sequence joins TRBV6-1 and TRBJ1-2; D possibly corresponds to TRBD1 (6 bases). Source material: peripheral blood or thyroid tissue (not recorded which). CDR3 nucleotide sequence: TGTGCCAGCAGTGAACCGACAGGACCTAACTATGGCTACACCTTC. It translates to CASSEPTGPNYGYTF.